The entry below gives a single T cell receptor (beta chain) sequence along with its context. No antigen is known for it. This sequence may be a read error, since a much larger clone differs from it by one base. This record belongs to a study of CD8 T cells in ankylosing spondylitis (TCRdb year 2017). Regarding the complete study: The study profiled T cell receptor beta repertoires in healthy donors and ankylosing spondylitis patients to find disease-linked TCR variants. In total, the full study cohort was made up of roughly 100 healthy donors and some 26 ankylosing spondylitis patients. Peripheral blood was sampled, and synovial fluid was additionally collected from ankylosing spondylitis patients. What the research found in general, with its limitations: The disease-linked clones were reported to be significantly enriched in matched synovial fluid samples from ankylosing spondylitis patients. A TCR beta motif made up of about eight highly homologous amino acid variants appeared to be characteristic of blood from ankylosing spondylitis patients. Some motif variants had previously been reported in the synovial fluid and blood of reactive arthritis patients, which suggests shared mechanisms of disease initiation. In peripheral blood, the disease-linked clones were found at relatively low frequencies and had a CD8+ phenotype.

The instrument was an Illumina HiSeq 2500. Quantitative 5'-RACE with molecular barcodes was used to prepare TCR beta libraries. In the original analysis: To identify disease-linked TCR variants, a new computational method was used, one built on a probabilistic model of VDJ rearrangement. The public reads were reprocessed in TCRdb via fastp at Q25 and MiXCR, keeping in-frame beta chains. Here each entry gathers all rows of one CDR3 protein and keeps the most common genes and DNA. TCRdb, not the authors, supplied the V and J calls. The sample table shows about 42,000 distinct CDR3 sequences, and 2.5% to 3.5% are seen once. The ten largest clones capture roughly 4.4% of the sample. The sequence came from a male donor with ankylosing spondylitis or in good health (not recorded which). The sample was blood, either unsorted or a sorted T cell fraction (not recorded which).

The CDR3 sequence is CASSVTGTSGQETQYF. The DNA reads TGTGCCAGCAGCGTAACAGGGACTAGCGGCCAAGAGACCCAGTACTTC. The receptor chain draws on TRBV9 and TRBJ2-5, with 11 junctional bases fitting TRBD2. The CDR3 starts with the cysteine, ends with the phenylalanine, and has 16 residues. Only the CDR3 DNA stays, 48 bases, in frame from base 1. Clipping removes 1 base from V and 1 base from J, with 3 as the unmatched junction base count. Looking up the germline V gene yields CDR1 SGDLS and CDR2 YYNGEE.